The source of this T cell receptor (beta chain) is a study of blood T cells in healthy people across ages. PCR was performed a second time for roughly 7 to 12 cycles using a sample-barcoded 5' primer and a J-beta primer mix. Using its own MiXCR run on the 5' RACE reads, TCRdb lists one record per CDR3 protein. The table shows 800,000 or so distinct CDR3 sequences, with about 62% occurring only once. Sequenced sample: blood. This receptor was identified in a man between 25 and 39 years old in good health.

As DNA, the CDR3 is TGTGCCAGCTGGTCTACCGGGACAAGGCACTATGGCTACACCTTC. Amino acid sequence: CASWSTGTRHYGYTF. This sequence joins TRBV6-2 or TRBV6-3 and TRBJ1-2, with a tentative D call TRBD1 (6 bases). In germline, CDR1 is MNHEY, CDR2 SVGEGT. The V end was cut by 8 bases, the J end by 3 bases, with 19 bases between. The CDR3 covers 15 residues.